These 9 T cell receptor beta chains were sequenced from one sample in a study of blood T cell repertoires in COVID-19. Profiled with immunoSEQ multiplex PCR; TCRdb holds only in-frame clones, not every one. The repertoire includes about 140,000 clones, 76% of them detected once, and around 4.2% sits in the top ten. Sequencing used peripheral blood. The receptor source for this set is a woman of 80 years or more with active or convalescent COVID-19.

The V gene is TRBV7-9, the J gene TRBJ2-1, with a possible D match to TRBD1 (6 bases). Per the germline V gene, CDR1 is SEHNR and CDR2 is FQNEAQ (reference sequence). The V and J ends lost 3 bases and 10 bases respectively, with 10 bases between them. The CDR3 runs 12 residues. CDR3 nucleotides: TGTGCCAGCAGCTTGCAGGGGAACGAGCAGTTCTTC. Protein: CASSLQGNEQFF.

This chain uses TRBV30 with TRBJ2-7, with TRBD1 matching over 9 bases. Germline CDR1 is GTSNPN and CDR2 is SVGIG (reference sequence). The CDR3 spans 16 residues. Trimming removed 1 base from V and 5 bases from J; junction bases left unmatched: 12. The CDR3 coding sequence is TGTGCCTGGAGTGGCCAAACCGGGACAGGGTTAAACGAGCAGTACTTC. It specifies CAWSGQTGTGLNEQYF.

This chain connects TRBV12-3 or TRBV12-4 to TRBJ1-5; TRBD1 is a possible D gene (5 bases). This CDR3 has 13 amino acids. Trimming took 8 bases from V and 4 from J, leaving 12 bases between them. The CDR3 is CASQRRGNQPQHF. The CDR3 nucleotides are TGTGCCAGCCAAAGAAGGGGTAATCAGCCCCAGCATTTT.

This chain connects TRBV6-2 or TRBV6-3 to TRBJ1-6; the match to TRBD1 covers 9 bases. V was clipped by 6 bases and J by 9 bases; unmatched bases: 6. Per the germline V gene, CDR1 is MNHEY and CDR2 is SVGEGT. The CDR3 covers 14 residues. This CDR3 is CASRPGQGTSPLHF. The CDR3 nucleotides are TGTGCCAGCAGACCTGGACAGGGGACTTCACCCCTCCACTTT.

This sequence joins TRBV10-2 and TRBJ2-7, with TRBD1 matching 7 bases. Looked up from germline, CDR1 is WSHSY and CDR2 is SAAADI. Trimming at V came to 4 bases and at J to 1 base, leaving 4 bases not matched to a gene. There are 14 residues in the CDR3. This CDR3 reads CASSATGDSYEQYF. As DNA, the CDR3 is TGCGCCAGCAGTGCTACAGGGGATTCCTACGAGCAGTACTTC.

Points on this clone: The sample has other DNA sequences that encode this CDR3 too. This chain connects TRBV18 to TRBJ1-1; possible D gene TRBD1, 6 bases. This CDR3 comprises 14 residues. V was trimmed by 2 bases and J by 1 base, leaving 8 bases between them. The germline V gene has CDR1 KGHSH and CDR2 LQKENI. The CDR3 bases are TGTGCCAGCTCACCAGGACAGCAGAACACTGAAGCTTTCTTT. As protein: CASSPGQQNTEAFF. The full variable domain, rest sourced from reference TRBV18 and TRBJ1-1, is NAGVMQNPRHLVRRRGQEARLRCSPMKGHSHVYWYRQLPEEGLKFMVYLQKENIIDESGMPKERFSAEFPKEGPSILRIQQVVRGDSAAYFCASSPGQQNTEAFFGQGTRLTVV.

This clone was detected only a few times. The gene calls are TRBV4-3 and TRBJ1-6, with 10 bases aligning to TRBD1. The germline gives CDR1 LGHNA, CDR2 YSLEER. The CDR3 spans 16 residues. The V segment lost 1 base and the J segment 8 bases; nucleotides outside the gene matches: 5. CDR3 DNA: TGCGCCAGCAGCCAAGCCTGGACAGGGGGACATTCACCCCTCCACTTT. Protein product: CASSQAWTGGHSPLHF.

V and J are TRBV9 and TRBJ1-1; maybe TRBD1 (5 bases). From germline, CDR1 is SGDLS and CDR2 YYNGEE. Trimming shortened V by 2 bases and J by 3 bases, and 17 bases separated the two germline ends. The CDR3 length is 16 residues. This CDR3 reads CASSVVSRAGDTEAFF. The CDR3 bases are TGTGCCAGCAGCGTCGTATCGAGGGCGGGGGACACTGAAGCTTTCTTT. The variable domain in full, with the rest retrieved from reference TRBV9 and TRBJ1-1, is DSGVTQTPKHLITATGQRVTLRCSPRSGDLSVYWYQQSLDQGLQFLIQYYNGEERAKGNILERFSAQQFPDLHSELNLSSLELGDSALYFCASSVVSRAGDTEAFFGQGTRLTVV.

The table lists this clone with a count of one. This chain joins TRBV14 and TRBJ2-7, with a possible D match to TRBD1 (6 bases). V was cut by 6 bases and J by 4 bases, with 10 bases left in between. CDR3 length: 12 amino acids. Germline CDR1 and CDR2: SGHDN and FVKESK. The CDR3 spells CASSTQGYEQYF. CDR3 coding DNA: TGTGCCAGCAGTACACAGGGTTACGAGCAGTACTTC.